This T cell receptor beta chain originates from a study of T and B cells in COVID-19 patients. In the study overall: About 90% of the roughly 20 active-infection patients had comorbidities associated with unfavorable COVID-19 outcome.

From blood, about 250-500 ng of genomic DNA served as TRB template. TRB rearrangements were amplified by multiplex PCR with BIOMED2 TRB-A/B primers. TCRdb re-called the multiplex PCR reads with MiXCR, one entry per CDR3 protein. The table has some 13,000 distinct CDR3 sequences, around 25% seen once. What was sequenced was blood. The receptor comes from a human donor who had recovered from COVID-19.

CDR3 residues: CSASQEDSLLNYGYTF. The DNA for the CDR3 is TGCAGTGCTAGTCAAGAGGACAGCCTATTAAACTATGGCTACACCTTC. The chain joins TRBV20-1 to TRBJ1-2, with a tentative D call TRBD1 (6 bases). From germline, CDR1 is DFQATT and CDR2 SNEGSKA (reference sequence). There are 16 residues in the CDR3. Trimming took 3 bases from V and 2 from J, leaving 19 bases between them.